This T cell receptor beta chain emerged from a study of T cell changes during pregnancy in multiple sclerosis. This clone is medium-sized (0.01 to 0.1%) within its sample. The sample carries other DNA sequences with the same CDR3. Method: immunoSEQ multiplex PCR; TCRdb's copy keeps in-frame clones and lacks some. The data show fewer than 30,000 clones, approximately 92% seen once. Source: CD8+ T cells from peripheral blood mononuclear cells, taken before pregnancy. The sequence derives from a female donor with multiple sclerosis, enrolled in a pregnancy study.

This chain's CDR3 is CASSPPGGQDQETQYF. CDR3 nucleotides: TGCGCCAGCAGCCCTCCGGGGGGACAGGACCAAGAGACCCAGTACTTC. The chain employs TRBV4-1 and TRBJ2-5, with a tentative D call TRBD1 (8 bases). Germline V gene sequence: CDR1 MGHRA, CDR2 YSYEKL. V was shortened by 4 bases and J by 0 bases, with 15 bases between the two germline ends. The CDR3 has 16 amino acids.